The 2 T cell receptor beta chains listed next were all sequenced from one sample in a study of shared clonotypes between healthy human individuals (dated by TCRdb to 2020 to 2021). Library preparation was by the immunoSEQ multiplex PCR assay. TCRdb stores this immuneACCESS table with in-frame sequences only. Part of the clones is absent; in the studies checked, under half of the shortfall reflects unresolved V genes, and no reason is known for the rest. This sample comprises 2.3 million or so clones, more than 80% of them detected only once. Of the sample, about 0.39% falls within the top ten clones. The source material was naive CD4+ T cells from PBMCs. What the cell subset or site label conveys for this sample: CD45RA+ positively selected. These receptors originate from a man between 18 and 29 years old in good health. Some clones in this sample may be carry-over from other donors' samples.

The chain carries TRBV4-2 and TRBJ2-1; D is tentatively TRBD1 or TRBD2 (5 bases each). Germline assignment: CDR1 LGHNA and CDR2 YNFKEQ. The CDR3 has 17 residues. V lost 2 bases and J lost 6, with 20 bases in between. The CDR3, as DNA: TGTGCCAGCAGCCAACCCCGGGGATGGGAGAGGGGCAATGAGCAGTTCTTC. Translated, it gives CASSQPRGWERGNEQFF.

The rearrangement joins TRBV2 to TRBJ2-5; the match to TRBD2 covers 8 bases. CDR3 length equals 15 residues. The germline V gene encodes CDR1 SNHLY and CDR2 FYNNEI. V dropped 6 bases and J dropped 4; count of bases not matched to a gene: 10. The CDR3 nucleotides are TGTGCCAGCAGGGGGATTGGGACTAGTGGAGAGACCCAGTACTTC. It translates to CASRGIGTSGETQYF.